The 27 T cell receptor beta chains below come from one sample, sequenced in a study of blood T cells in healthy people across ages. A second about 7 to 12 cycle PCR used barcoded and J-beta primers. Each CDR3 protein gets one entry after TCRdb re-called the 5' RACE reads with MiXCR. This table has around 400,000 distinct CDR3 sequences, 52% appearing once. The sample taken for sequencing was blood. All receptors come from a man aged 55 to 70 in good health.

CDR3 nucleotide sequence: TGTGCCAGCAGCCCCGTGACGGCGGGCGAGCAGTACTTC. Its protein product is CASSPVTAGEQYF. This chain links TRBV27 with TRBJ2-7; D is perhaps TRBD2 (5 bases). Trimming removed 6 bases from V and 6 bases from J, with 15 bases in between. CDR1 is MNHEY, CDR2 SMNVEV, per germline (reference sequence). This CDR3 is 13 amino acids long.

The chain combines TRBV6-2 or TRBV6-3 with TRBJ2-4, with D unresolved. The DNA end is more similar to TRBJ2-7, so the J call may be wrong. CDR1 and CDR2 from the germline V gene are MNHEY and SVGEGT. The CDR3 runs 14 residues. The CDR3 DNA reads TGTGCCAGCAGTCTCCTCGAGAGTAATTACGAGCAGTACTTC. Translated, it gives CASSLLESNYEQYF.

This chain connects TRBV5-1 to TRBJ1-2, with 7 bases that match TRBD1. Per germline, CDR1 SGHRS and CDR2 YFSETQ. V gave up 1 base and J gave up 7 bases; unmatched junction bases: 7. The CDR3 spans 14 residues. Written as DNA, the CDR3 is TGCGCCAGCAGCTTGACAGGGGATAGTGGTGGCTACACCTTC. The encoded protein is CASSLTGDSGGYTF. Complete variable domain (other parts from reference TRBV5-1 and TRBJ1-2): KAGVTQTPRYLIKTRGQQVTLSCSPISGHRSVSWYQQTPGQGLQFLFEYFSETQRNKGNFPGRFSGRQFSNSRSEMNVSTLELGDSALYLCASSLTGDSGGYTFGSGTRLTVV.

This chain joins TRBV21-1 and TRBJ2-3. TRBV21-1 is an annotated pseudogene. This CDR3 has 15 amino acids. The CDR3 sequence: CASRPTTPSTDTQYF. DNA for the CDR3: TGTGCCAGCAGGCCTACTACACCTAGCACAGATACGCAGTATTTT.

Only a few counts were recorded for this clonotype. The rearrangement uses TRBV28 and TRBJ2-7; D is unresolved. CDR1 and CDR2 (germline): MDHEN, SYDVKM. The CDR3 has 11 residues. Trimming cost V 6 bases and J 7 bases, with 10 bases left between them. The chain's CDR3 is CASSSSREQYF. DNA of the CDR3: TGTGCCAGCAGCTCATCTCGGGAGCAGTACTTC.

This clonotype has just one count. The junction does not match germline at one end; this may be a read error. The CDR3 loop is CTSSPGTVYNEQYF. CDR3 bases: TGTACCAGCAGCCCAGGGACTGTATACAATGAGCAGTACTTC. V is TRBV3-1 and J is TRBJ2-1; the D gene is possibly TRBD2 (6 bases). The J call is doubtful: the DNA matches TRBJ2-7 better. This CDR3 spans 14 amino acids. Germline loops: CDR1 LGHDT, CDR2 YNNKEL (reference sequence).

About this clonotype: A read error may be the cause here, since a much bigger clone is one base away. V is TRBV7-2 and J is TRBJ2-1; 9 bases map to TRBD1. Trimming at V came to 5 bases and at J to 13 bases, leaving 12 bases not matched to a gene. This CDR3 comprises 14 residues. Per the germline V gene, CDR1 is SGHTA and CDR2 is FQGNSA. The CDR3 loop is CASSLGQGGETQFF. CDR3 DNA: TGTGCCAGCAGCCTGGGACAGGGTGGGGAGACCCAGTTCTTC.

The CDR3 DNA is TGTGCCAGCAGTTTATCCCCCGGACAGGGGGCGCGCTATGGCTACACCTTC. Protein: CASSLSPGQGARYGYTF. The chain links TRBV28 to TRBJ1-2; TRBD1 aligns across 11 bases. In germline, CDR1 is MDHEN, CDR2 SYDVKM. The CDR3 has 17 amino acids. J lost 4 bases, V lost 1 base, and 8 bases had no gene match.

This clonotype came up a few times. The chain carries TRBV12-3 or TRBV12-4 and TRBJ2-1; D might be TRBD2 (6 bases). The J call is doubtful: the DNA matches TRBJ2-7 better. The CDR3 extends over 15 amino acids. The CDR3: CASSFGGSSYNEQYF. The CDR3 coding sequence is TGTGCCAGCAGTTTTGGGGGGAGCTCCTACAATGAGCAGTACTTC.

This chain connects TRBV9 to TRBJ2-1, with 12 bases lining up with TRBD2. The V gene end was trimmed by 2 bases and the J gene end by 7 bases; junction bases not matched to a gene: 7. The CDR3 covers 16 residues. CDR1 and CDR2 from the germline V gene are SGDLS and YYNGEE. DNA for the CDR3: TGTGCCAGCAGCGTGAGACTAGCGGGAGCGGGTAATGAGCAGTTCTTC. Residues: CASSVRLAGAGNEQFF.

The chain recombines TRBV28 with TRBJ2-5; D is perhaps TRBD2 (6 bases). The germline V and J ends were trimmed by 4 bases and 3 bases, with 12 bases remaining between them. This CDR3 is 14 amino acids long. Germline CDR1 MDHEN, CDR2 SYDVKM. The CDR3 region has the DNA TGTGCCAGCAGTTCCGGGACTTCCGAAGAGACCCAGTACTTC. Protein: CASSSGTSEETQYF.

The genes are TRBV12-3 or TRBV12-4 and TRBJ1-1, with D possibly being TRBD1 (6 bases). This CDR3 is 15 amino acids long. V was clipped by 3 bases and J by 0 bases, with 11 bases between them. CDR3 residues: CASSFGGPMNTEAFF. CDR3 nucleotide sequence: TGTGCCAGCAGTTTTGGGGGGCCCATGAACACTGAAGCTTTCTTT.

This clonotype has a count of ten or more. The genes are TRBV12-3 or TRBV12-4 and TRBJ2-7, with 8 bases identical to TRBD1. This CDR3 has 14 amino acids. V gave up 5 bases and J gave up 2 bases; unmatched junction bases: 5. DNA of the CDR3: TGTGCCAGCAGTAAAGGGACAGGTACCTACGAGCAGTACTTC. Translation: CASSKGTGTYEQYF.

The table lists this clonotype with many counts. The CDR3, as DNA: TGTGCCAGCAGTGTGGGGGCTGGCTACACCTTC. Residues: CASSVGAGYTF. The chain has TRBV25-1 and TRBJ1-2, with D maybe TRBD1 (6 bases). Germline loops: CDR1 MGHDK, CDR2 SYGVNS. CDR3 length equals 11 residues. Trimming left V 4 bases short and J 7 bases short, with 7 bases between.

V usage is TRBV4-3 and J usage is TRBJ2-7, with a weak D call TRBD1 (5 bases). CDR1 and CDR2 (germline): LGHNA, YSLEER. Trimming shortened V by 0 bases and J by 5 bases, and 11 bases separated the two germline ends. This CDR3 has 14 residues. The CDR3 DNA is TGCGCCAGCAGCCAAGAACCAGGGTCCGACGAGCAGTACTTC. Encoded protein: CASSQEPGSDEQYF.

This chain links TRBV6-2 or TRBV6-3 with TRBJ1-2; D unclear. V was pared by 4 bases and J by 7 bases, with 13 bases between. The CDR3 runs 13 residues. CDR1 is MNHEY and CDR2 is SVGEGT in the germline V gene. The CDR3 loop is CASSWSGLGGYTF. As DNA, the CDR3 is TGTGCCAGCAGTTGGAGCGGGCTCGGTGGCTACACCTTC.

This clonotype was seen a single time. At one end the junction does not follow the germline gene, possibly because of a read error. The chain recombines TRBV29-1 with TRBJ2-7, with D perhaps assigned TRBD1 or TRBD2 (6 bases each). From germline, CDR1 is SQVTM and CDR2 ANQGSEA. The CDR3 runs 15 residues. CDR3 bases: TGCAACGTTGAAGAGGGGGGCAGGGGAATGTCCGAGCAGTACTTC. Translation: CNVEEGGRGMSEQYF.

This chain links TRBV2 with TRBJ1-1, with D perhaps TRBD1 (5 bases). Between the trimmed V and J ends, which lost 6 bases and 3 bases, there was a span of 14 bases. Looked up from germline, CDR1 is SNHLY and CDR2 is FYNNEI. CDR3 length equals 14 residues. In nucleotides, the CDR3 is TGTGCCAGCAGGGCAGGGATGGATGACACTGAAGCTTTCTTT. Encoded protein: CASRAGMDDTEAFF.

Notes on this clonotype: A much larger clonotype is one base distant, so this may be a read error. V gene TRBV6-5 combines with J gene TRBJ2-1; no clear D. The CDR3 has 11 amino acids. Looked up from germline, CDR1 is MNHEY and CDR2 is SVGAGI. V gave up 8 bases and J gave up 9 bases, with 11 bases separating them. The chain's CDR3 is CASAFRSEQFF. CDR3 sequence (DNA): TGTGCCAGCGCCTTTAGGAGTGAGCAGTTCTTC.

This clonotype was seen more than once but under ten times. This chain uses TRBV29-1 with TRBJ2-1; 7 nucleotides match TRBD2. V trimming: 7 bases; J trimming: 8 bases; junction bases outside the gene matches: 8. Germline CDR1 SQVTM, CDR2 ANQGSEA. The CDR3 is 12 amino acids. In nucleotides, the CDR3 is TGCAGCGGCGCGGGAGTATCGGATGAGCAGTTCTTC. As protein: CSGAGVSDEQFF.

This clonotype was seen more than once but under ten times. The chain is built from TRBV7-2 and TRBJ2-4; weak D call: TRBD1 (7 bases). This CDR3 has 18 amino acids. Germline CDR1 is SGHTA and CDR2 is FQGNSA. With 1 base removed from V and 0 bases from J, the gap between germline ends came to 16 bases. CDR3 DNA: TGTGCCAGCAGCTTAGTTCGGCCCAGGGGGGTAGCCAAAAACATTCAGTACTTC. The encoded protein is CASSLVRPRGVAKNIQYF.

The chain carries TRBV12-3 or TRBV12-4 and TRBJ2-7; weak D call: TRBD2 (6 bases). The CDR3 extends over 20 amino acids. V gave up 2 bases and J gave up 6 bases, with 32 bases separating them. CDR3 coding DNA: TGTGCCAGCAGTTTAAGGCTTGGGCGGGGCCTGGCTTGGGACGGCCGCGAGCAGTACTTC. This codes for CASSLRLGRGLAWDGREQYF.

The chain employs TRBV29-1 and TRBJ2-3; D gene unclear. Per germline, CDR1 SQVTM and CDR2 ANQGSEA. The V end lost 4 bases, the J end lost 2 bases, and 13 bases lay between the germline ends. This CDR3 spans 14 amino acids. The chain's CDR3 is CSVGPNSATDTQYF. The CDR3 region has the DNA TGCAGCGTTGGGCCAAATTCCGCCACAGATACGCAGTATTTT.

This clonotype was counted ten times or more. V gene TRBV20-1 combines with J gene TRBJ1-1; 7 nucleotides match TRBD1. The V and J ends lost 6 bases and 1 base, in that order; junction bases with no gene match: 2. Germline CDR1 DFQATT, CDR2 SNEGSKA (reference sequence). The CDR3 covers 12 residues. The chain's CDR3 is CSAWTGNTEAFF. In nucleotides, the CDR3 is TGCAGTGCATGGACAGGGAACACTGAAGCTTTCTTT.

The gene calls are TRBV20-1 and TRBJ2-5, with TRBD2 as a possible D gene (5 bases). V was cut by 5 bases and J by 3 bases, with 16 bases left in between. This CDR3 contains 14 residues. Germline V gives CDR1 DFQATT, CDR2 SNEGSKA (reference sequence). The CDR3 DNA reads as TGCAGTGCTTCTAGGTCGATTAGCGAAGAGACCCAGTACTTC. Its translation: CSASRSISEETQYF.

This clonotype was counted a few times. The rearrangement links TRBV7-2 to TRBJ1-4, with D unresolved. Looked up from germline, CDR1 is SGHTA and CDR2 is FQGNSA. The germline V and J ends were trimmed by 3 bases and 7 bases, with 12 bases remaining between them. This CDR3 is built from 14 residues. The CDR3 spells CASSFTPGLEKLFF. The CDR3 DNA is TGTGCCAGCAGCTTTACACCCGGCCTTGAAAAACTGTTTTTT.

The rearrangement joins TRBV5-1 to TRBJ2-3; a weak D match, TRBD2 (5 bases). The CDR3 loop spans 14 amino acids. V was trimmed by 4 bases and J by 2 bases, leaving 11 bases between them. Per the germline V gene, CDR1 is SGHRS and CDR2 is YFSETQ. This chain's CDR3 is CASSVSGDTDTQYF. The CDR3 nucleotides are TGCGCCAGCAGCGTATCCGGGGACACAGATACGCAGTATTTT.